This entry lists 24 T cell receptor beta chains sequenced from one sample in a study of blood T cell repertoires in COVID-19. Produced via immunoSEQ multiplex PCR; TCRdb's table is partial and in-frame only. The table shows over 60,000 clones, with roughly 92% occurring only once. Sequencing was performed on peripheral blood. The receptor set was obtained from a human donor in a cohort sampled during active COVID-19.

This chain connects TRBV9 to TRBJ2-5, with 9 positions matching TRBD2. After removal of 4 bases from V and 5 bases from J, the junction contained 12 bases not matched to a gene. Germline CDR1 SGDLS, CDR2 YYNGEE. This CDR3 comprises 16 residues. This CDR3 reads CASSPSGTSSAETQYF. The CDR3 DNA reads TGTGCCAGCAGCCCTTCCGGGACTAGCTCGGCGGAGACCCAGTACTTC.

The CDR3, as DNA: TGTGCCAGCAGCCAAGATAGGGCGGGAGTGGGGACAGATACGCAGTATTTT. Amino acids: CASSQDRAGVGTDTQYF. V and J are TRBV4-2 and TRBJ2-3; TRBD2 matches 7 bases. The CDR3 loop spans 17 amino acids. Looked up from germline, CDR1 is LGHNA and CDR2 is YNFKEQ. Trimming took 0 bases from V and 3 from J; bases not matched to a gene: 9.

The chain employs TRBV11-2 and TRBJ2-1; 7 bases are a match to TRBD2. Looked up from germline, CDR1 is SGHAT and CDR2 is FQNNGV. The trim removed 0 bases at V and 7 bases at J, leaving 9 bases unmatched. CDR3 length: 16 residues. CDR3 nucleotides: TGTGCCAGCAGCTTAGATGGGGTAGCGGGCTCGAATGAGCAGTTCTTC. It codes for CASSLDGVAGSNEQFF.

This chain joins TRBV30 and TRBJ2-3; D unresolved. Trimming took off 2 bases at V and 3 bases at J, with 9 bases between the two ends. CDR1 and CDR2 from the germline V gene are GTSNPN and SVGIG (reference sequence). The CDR3 covers 13 residues. This CDR3 is CAWSTIGTDTQYF. In DNA form, the CDR3 reads TGTGCCTGGAGTACTATCGGAACAGATACGCAGTATTTT.

The chain has TRBV12-3 or TRBV12-4 and TRBJ2-7; D may be TRBD2 (6 bases). The CDR3 contains 13 residues. V gave up 6 bases and J gave up 3 bases, with 12 bases separating them. The CDR3 loop reads CASRGGRYYEQYF. CDR3 nucleotides: TGTGCCAGCAGGGGGGGACGGTACTACGAGCAGTACTTC.

The chain joins TRBV7-2 to TRBJ1-2, with TRBD1 as a possible D gene (6 bases). The CDR3 has 14 residues. Germline V lookup: CDR1 SGHTA, CDR2 FQGNSA. V was shortened by 5 bases and J by 8 bases, with 18 bases between the two germline ends. CDR3 sequence (DNA): TGTGCCAGCAGCCGCCGACAGGCCGATAGGGGCTACACCTTC. It translates to CASSRRQADRGYTF.

This chain connects TRBV28 to TRBJ1-4, with D maybe TRBD1 (5 bases). In germline, CDR1 is MDHEN, CDR2 SYDVKM. Trimming pared 2 bases from V and 6 bases from J, leaving 19 bases between. The CDR3 has 17 residues. In nucleotides, the CDR3 is TGTGCCAGCAGTTTAGGTTTCTTCGGGGGAGGTCATGAAAAACTGTTTTTT. Residues: CASSLGFFGGGHEKLFF.

The rearrangement links TRBV6-6 to TRBJ1-5; 7 positions match TRBD1. The CDR3 totals 14 residues. From germline, CDR1 is MNHNY and CDR2 SVGAGI (reference sequence). V gave up 7 bases and J gave up 5 bases; unmatched junction bases: 8. CDR3 residues: CASTSTGSHQPQHF. In DNA, the CDR3 is TGTGCCAGCACCTCGACAGGGTCGCATCAGCCCCAGCATTTT.

On this clone: The identical CDR3 is also encoded by other nucleotide sequences in the sample. The genes are TRBV19 and TRBJ2-1; the D gene is possibly TRBD2 (5 bases). V was shortened by 6 bases and J by 3 bases, with 9 bases between the two germline ends. The length of the CDR3 is 13 residues. Germline V gene sequence: CDR1 LNHDA, CDR2 SQIVND (reference sequence). CDR3 in amino acids: CASSPRGYNEQFF. In DNA, the CDR3 is TGTGCCAGTAGCCCTCGGGGCTACAATGAGCAGTTCTTC.

The chain links TRBV11-2 to TRBJ2-3; no definite D call. V lost 5 bases and J 0 bases, leaving 15 bases between the germline ends. The CDR3 is 16 residues long. CDR1 is SGHAT, CDR2 FQNNGV, per germline. In DNA, the CDR3 is TGTGCCAGCAGCCCTAGAGGCGGTAAAAGCACAGATACGCAGTATTTT. Translation gives CASSPRGGKSTDTQYF.

The chain joins TRBV28 to TRBJ2-3; D call uncertain. Germline loops: CDR1 MDHEN, CDR2 SYDVKM. Trimming pared 2 bases from V and 7 bases from J, leaving 4 bases between. This CDR3 has 11 residues. CDR3: CASSLDYTQYF. CDR3 DNA sequence: TGTGCCAGCAGTTTAGACTATACGCAGTATTTT.

A single count supports this clone. A junction end diverges from the germline sequence, so it may reflect a read error. The V gene is TRBV12-3 or TRBV12-4, the J gene TRBJ1-2, with 8 bases aligning to TRBD1. The CDR3 is made up of 12 amino acids. This chain's CDR3 is CASRPPGQGPNF. The CDR3 DNA follows: TGTGCCAGCAGACCACCCGGACAGGGACCTAACTTC.

This clone was counted a single time. This rearrangement joins TRBV7-2 to TRBJ2-1, with D possibly TRBD2 on 5 matching bases. Germline-derived CDR1 and CDR2 are SGHTA and FQGNSA. The CDR3 is 17 residues long. V was cut by 3 bases and J by 5 bases, with 20 bases left in between. As DNA, the CDR3 is TGTGCCAGCAGCTTGAGGTATGCTCTGGCAGCGGACAATGAGCAGTTCTTC. This encodes CASSLRYALAADNEQFF.

J is TRBJ2-2 and V is TRBV4-1; D gene uncertain. Germline V gene sequence: CDR1 MGHRA, CDR2 YSYEKL. There are 14 residues in the CDR3. Trimming left V 8 bases short and J 3 bases short, with 13 bases between. For the CDR3, the DNA is TGCGCCAGCGGTCTAGAGTGGGACACCGGGGAGCTGTTTTTT. This codes for CASGLEWDTGELFF.

The chain carries TRBV5-4 and TRBJ2-3, with D perhaps TRBD2 (6 bases). V was shortened by 2 bases and J by 3 bases, with 13 bases between the two germline ends. This CDR3 is built from 15 residues. From germline, CDR1 is SGHNT and CDR2 YYREEE (reference sequence). The CDR3 protein is CASSFGGDRTDTQYF. DNA of the CDR3: TGTGCCAGCAGCTTCGGGGGAGACCGGACAGATACGCAGTATTTT. Full variable domain (missing parts from reference TRBV5-4 and TRBJ2-3): ETGVTQSPTHLIKTRGQQVTLRCSSQSGHNTVSWYQQALGQGPQFIFQYYREEENGRGNFPPRFSGLQFPNYSSELNVNALELDDSALYLCASSFGGDRTDTQYFGPGTRLTVL.

This sequence joins TRBV4-2 and TRBJ1-5; no reliable D call. The CDR3 has 15 residues. Trimming shortened V by 0 bases and J by 7 bases, and 13 bases separated the two germline ends. Germline-derived CDR1 and CDR2 are LGHNA and YNFKEQ. The CDR3: CASSQDPGNEQPQHF. CDR3 DNA: TGTGCCAGCAGCCAAGATCCGGGAAATGAGCAGCCCCAGCATTTT.

The chain employs TRBV28 and TRBJ2-3; a possible D gene is TRBD1 (5 bases). V dropped 5 bases and J dropped 0 bases, with 12 bases sitting between them. Germline CDR1 MDHEN, CDR2 SYDVKM. This CDR3 region has 15 residues. The CDR3 loop is CASSLQGPSTDTQYF. The CDR3 DNA reads as TGTGCCAGCAGTCTCCAGGGCCCTAGCACAGATACGCAGTATTTT.

The chain employs TRBV7-3 and TRBJ1-1, with D unclear. CDR3 size: 11 residues. In germline, CDR1 is SGHTA, CDR2 FQGTGA. V was cut by 4 bases and J by 3 bases, with 3 bases left in between. The CDR3 loop reads CASSYYTEAFF. The CDR3 DNA sequence: TGTGCCAGCAGCTACTACACTGAAGCTTTCTTT.

The chain has TRBV7-2 and TRBJ2-7, with D maybe TRBD2 (5 bases). Trimming left V 0 bases short and J 6 bases short, with 15 bases between. The CDR3 spans 15 residues. Germline lookup yields CDR1 SGHTA and CDR2 FQGNSA. The CDR3 nucleotides read TGTGCCAGCAGCTTAGCCTCCACCGGGAAGGGCGAGCAGTACTTC. Translating gives CASSLASTGKGEQYF.

The rearrangement joins TRBV7-2 to TRBJ2-1; 9 bases align to TRBD2. This CDR3 spans 15 amino acids. With 5 bases clipped from V and 3 bases from J, the junction kept 5 bases outside the gene matches. Germline V lookup: CDR1 SGHTA, CDR2 FQGNSA. CDR3 sequence: CASSESSGVYNEQFF. Here the CDR3 DNA reads TGTGCCAGCAGCGAATCTAGCGGGGTCTACAATGAGCAGTTCTTC.

The V call is TRBV5-6, the J call TRBJ2-3; TRBD2 agrees at 16 bases. The CDR3 runs to 19 residues. Germline CDR1 reads SGHDT; CDR2 reads YYEEEE. V lost 5 bases and J lost 0; bases outside the gene matches: 9. This chain's CDR3 is CASSPWGLAGGPSTDTQYF. The CDR3 bases are TGTGCCAGCAGTCCTTGGGGACTAGCGGGAGGGCCGAGCACAGATACGCAGTATTTT.

The genes are TRBV5-4 and TRBJ2-5; D unresolved. The ends were cut back, 4 bases at V and 2 bases at J, with 12 bases in the middle. Germline V lookup: CDR1 SGHNT, CDR2 YYREEE (reference sequence). This CDR3 spans 14 amino acids. CDR3 region: CASSHPLLQETQYF. The CDR3 nucleotides are TGTGCCAGCAGCCATCCACTATTACAAGAGACCCAGTACTTC.

The J gene is TRBJ1-1, the V gene TRBV6-4; D perhaps matches TRBD1 (5 bases). Trimming left V 6 bases short and J 0 bases short, with 8 bases between. There are 13 residues in the CDR3. Germline V gene data show CDR1 as MRHNA and CDR2 as SNTAGT. CDR3: CASRATVNTEAFF. The CDR3 nucleotides read TGTGCCAGCAGAGCGACAGTGAACACTGAAGCTTTCTTT.

The chain uses TRBV2 and TRBJ2-7; 8 bases align to TRBD1. The germline V gene encodes CDR1 SNHLY and CDR2 FYNNEI. The CDR3 loop spans 13 amino acids. The trim removed 6 bases at V and 2 bases at J, leaving 3 bases unmatched. The CDR3, as DNA: TGTGCCAGCAGGGGGACAGGCGCCTACGAGCAGTACTTC. It codes for CASRGTGAYEQYF.